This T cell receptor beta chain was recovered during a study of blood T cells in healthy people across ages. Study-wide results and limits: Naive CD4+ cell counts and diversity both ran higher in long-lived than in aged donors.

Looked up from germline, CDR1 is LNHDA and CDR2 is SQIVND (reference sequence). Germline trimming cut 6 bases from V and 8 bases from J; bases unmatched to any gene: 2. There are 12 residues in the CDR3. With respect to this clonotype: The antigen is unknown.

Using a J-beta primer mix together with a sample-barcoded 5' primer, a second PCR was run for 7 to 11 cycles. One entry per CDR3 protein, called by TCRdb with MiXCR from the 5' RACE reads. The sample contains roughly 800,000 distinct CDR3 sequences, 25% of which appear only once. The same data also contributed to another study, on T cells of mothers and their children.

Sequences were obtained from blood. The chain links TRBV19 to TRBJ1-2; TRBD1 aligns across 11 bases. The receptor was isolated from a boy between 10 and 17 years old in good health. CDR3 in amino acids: CASRGQGVGYTF. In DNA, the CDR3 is TGTGCCAGTAGGGGACAGGGGGTCGGCTACACCTTC. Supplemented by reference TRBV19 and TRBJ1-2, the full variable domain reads DGGITQSPKYLFRKEGQNVTLSCEQNLNHDAMYWYRQDPGQGLRLIYYSQIVNDFQKGDIAEGYSVSREKKESFPLTVTSAQKNPTAFYLCASRGQGVGYTFGSGTRLTVV.